This T cell receptor beta chain was documented in a study of T cell responses to AZD1222 COVID-19 vaccine. Study background: Analyses pooled second doses at about 4 or about 12 weeks. Points from the study as a whole: Dominant at 160-218 and 743-854, vaccine-associated CD4 TCRs also spanned spike. Sampled repertoires all dated from after the peak T cell response.

V dropped 7 bases and J dropped 8 bases, with 20 bases sitting between them. The germline gives CDR1 SNHLY, CDR2 FYNNEI. This CDR3 comprises 15 residues. This clone was detected once. Its specificity is unknown. TCRdb's copy holds only in-frame clones and misses some; the assay was immunoSEQ multiplex PCR. The data hold fewer than 150,000 clones, with approximately 84% observed a single time. The source was peripheral blood, collected on day 0 of AZD1222 vaccination. V and J are TRBV2 and TRBJ1-4; possible D gene TRBD1, 6 bases. The sequence came from an adult in good health. CDR3 in DNA: TGTGCCAGCATTGCCCAGGGGTTACGCAACGAAAAACTGTTTTTT. This translates into CASIAQGLRNEKLFF.